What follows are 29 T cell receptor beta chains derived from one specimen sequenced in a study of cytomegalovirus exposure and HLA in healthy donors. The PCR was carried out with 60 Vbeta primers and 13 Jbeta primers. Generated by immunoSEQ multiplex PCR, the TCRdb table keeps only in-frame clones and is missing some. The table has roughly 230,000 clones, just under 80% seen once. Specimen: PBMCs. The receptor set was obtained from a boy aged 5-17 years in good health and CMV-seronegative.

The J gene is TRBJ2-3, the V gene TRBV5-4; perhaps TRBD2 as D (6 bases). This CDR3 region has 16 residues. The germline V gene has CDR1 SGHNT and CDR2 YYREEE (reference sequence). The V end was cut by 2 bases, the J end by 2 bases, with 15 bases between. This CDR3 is CASSFLGRDFTDTQYF. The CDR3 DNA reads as TGTGCCAGCAGCTTCTTGGGGCGGGACTTCACAGATACGCAGTATTTT.

The DNA for the CDR3 is TGTGCCAGCACCAAAGGGGCGGGAGACTCCTACGAGCAGTACTTC. This codes for CASTKGAGDSYEQYF. V and J are TRBV6-1 and TRBJ2-7; 7 bases fit TRBD2. Trimming cost V 7 bases and J 0 bases; bases outside gene matches: 9. The germline V gene encodes CDR1 MNHNS and CDR2 SASEGT. CDR3 size: 15 residues.

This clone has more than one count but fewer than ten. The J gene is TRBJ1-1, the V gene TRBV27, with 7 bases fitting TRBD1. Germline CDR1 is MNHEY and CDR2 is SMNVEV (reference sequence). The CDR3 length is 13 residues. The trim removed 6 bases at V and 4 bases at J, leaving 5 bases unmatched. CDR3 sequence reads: CASRGTVITEAFF. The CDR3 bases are TGTGCCAGCAGGGGGACAGTAATCACTGAAGCTTTCTTT.

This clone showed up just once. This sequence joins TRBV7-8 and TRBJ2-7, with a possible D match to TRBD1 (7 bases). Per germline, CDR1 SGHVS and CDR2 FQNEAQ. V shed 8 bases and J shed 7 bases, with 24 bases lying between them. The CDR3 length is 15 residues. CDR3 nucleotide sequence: TGTGCCAGCGGCCCAATAGGGGGCCTAGCGATGGAGCAGTACTTC. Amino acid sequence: CASGPIGGLAMEQYF. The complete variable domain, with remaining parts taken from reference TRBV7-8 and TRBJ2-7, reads GAGVSQSPRYKVAKRGQDVALRCDPISGHVSLFWYQQALGQGPEFLTYFQNEAQLDKSGLPSDRFFAERPEGSVSTLKIQRTQQEDSAVYLCASGPIGGLAMEQYFGPGTRLTVT.

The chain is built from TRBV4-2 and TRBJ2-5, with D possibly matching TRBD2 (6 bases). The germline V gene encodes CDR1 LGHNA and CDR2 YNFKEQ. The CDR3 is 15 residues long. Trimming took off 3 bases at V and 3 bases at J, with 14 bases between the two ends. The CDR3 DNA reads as TGTGCCAGCAGCCATGGACGGGAGAACGAAGAGACCCAGTACTTC. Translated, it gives CASSHGRENEETQYF.

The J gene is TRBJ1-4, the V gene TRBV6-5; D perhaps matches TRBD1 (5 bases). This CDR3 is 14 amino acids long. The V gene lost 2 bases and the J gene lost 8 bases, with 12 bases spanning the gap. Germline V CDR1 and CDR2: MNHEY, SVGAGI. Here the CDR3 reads CASSYRQGGEKLFF. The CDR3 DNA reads TGTGCCAGCAGTTACAGGCAGGGAGGGGAAAAACTGTTTTTT.

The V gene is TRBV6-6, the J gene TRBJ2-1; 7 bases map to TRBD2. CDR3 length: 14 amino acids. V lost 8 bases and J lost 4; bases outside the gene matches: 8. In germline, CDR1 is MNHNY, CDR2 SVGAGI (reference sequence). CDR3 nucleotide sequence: TGTGCCAGCTCAAGTGGGAGGGGTTACAATGAGCAGTTCTTC. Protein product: CASSSGRGYNEQFF.

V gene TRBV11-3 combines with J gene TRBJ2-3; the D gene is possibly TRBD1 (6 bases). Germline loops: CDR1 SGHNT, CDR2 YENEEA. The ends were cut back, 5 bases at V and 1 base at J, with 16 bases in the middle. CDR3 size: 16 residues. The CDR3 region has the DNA TGTGCCAGCAGCGCTGGACTCCGGACAGGCACAGATACGCAGTATTTT. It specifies CASSAGLRTGTDTQYF.

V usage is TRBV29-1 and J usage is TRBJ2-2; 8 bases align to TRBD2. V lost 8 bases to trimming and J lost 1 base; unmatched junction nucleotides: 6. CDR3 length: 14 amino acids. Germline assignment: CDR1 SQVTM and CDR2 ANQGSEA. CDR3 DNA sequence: TGCAGCACCGGGGGGGCTGGGAACACCGGGGAGCTGTTTTTT. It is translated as CSTGGAGNTGELFF.

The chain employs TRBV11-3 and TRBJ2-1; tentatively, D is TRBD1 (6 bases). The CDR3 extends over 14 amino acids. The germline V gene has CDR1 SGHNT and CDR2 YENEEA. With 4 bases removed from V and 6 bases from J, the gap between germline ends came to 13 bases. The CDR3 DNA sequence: TGTGCCAGCAGCTCCCAGGGGTTTCCCAATGAGCAGTTCTTC. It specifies CASSSQGFPNEQFF. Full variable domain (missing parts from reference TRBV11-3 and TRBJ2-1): EAGVVQSPRYKIIEKKQPVAFWCNPISGHNTLYWYLQNLGQGPELLIRYENEEAVDDSQLPKDRFSAERLKGVDSTLKIQPAELGDSAVYLCASSSQGFPNEQFFGPGTRLTVL.

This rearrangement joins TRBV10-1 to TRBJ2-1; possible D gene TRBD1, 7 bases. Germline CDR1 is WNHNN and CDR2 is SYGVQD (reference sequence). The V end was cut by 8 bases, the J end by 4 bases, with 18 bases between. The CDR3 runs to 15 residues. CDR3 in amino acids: CASGTSPQGYNEQFF. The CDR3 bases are TGCGCCAGCGGGACTTCACCACAGGGGTACAATGAGCAGTTCTTC.

CDR3 in DNA: TGCAGCGTTGGTAGGACAGGGGGCGACTATGGCTACACCTTC. It is translated as CSVGRTGGDYGYTF. This chain uses TRBV29-1 with TRBJ1-2, with 11 positions matching TRBD1. J gave up 3 bases and V 4 bases, and 4 bases lay outside the gene matches. CDR3 length: 14 residues. CDR1 is SQVTM and CDR2 is ANQGSEA in the germline V gene.

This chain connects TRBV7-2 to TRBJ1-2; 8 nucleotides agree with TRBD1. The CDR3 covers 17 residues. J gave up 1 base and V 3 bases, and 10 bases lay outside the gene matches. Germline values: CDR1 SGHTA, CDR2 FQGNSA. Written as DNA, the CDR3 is TGTGCCAGCAGCTTTTTCCCGGGACAGGATAATAACTATGGCTACACCTTC. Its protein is CASSFFPGQDNNYGYTF.

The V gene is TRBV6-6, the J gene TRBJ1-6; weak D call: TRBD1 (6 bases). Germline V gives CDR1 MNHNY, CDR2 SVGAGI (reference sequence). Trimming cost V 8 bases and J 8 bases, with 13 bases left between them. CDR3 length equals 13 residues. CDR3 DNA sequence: TGTGCCAGCCTCGGGACACAGTATTCACCCCTCCACTTT. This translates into CASLGTQYSPLHF.

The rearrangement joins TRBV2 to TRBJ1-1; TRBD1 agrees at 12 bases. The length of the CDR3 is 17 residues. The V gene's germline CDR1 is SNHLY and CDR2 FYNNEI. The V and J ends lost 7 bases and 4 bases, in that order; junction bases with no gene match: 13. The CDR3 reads CASIPTGTGGSGTEAFF. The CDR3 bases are TGTGCCAGCATCCCAACCGGGACAGGGGGCTCGGGCACTGAAGCTTTCTTT.

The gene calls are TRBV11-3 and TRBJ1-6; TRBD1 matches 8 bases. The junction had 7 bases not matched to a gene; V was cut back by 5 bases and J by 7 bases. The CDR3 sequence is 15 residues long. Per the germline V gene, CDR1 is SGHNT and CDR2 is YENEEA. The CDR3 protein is CASSPGQGQNSPLHF. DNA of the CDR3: TGTGCCAGCAGCCCAGGACAGGGACAAAATTCACCCCTCCACTTT.

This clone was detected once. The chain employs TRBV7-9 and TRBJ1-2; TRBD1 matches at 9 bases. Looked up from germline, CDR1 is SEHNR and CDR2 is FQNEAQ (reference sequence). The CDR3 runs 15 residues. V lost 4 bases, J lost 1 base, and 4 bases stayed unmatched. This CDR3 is CASSSPTGGNYGYTF. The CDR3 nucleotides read TGTGCCAGCAGCTCCCCGACAGGGGGTAACTATGGCTACACCTTC.

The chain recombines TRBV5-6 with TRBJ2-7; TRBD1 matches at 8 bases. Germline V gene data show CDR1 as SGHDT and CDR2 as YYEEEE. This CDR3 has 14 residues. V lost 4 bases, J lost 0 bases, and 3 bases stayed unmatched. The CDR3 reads CASSRDRYSYEQYF. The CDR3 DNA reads TGTGCCAGCAGCCGGGACAGGTACTCCTACGAGCAGTACTTC.

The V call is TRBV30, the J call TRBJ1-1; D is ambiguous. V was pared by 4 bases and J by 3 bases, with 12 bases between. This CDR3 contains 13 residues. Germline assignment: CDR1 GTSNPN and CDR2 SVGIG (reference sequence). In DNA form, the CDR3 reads TGTGCCTGGACCCAGACCGACTACACTGAAGCTTTCTTT. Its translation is CAWTQTDYTEAFF.

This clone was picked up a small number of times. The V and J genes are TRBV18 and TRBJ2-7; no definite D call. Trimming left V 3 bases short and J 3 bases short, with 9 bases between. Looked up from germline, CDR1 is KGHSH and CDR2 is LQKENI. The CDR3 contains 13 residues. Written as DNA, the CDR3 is TGTGCCAGCTCACCCTCTGGGCTCTACGAGCAGTACTTC. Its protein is CASSPSGLYEQYF.

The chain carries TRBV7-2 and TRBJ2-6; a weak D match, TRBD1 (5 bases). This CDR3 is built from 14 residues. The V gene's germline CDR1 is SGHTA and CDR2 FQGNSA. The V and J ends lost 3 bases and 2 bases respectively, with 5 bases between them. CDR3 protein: CASSFRAGANVLTF. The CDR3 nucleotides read TGTGCCAGCAGCTTCAGGGCTGGGGCCAACGTCCTGACTTTC.

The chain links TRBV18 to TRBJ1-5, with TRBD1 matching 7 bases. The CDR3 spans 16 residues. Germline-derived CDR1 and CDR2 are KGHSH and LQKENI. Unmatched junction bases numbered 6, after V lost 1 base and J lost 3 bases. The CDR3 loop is CASSPQTGFLNQPQHF. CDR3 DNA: TGTGCCAGCTCACCACAGACAGGGTTCCTCAATCAGCCCCAGCATTTT.

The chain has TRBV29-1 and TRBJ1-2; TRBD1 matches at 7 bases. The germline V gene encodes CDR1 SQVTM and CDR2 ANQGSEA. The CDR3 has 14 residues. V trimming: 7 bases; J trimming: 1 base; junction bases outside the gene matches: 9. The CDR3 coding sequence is TGCAGCGCTAGGGGACAGCGCCTTAACTATGGCTACACCTTC. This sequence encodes CSARGQRLNYGYTF.

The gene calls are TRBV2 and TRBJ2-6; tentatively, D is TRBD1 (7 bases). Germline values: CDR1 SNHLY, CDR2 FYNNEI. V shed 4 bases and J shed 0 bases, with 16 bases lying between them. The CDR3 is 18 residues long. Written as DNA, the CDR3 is TGTGCCAGCAGTGGACGGGGGACAGCTATCTCTGGGGCCAACGTCCTGACTTTC. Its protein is CASSGRGTAISGANVLTF.

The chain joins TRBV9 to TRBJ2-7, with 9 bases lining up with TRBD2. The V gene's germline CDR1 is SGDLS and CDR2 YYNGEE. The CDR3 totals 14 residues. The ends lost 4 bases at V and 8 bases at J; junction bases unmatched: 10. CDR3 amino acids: CASSLSPSSGKQYF. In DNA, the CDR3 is TGTGCCAGCAGCTTATCCCCATCTAGCGGGAAGCAGTACTTC.

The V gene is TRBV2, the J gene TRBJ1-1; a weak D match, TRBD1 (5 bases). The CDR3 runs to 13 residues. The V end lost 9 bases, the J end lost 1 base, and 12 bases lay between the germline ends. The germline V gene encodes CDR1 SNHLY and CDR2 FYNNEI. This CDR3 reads CASSQERNTEAFF. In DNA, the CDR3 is TGTGCCAGTTCACAGGAAAGGAACACTGAAGCTTTCTTT.

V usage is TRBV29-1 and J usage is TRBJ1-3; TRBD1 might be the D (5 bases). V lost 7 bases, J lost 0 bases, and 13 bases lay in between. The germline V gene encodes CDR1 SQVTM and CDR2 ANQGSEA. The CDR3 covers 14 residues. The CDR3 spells CSDGGSNSGNTIYF. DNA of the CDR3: TGCAGCGATGGGGGGTCCAACTCTGGAAACACCATATATTTT.

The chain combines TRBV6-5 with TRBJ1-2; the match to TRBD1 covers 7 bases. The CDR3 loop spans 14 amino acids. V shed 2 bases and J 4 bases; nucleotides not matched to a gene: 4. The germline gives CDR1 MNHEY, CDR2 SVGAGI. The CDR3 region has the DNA TGTGCCAGCAGTTACCTGGGACAGTCCTATGGCTACACCTTC. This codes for CASSYLGQSYGYTF.

In DNA form, the CDR3 reads TGTGCCAGTTACAGGTCCTCCTCTGGAAACACCATATATTTT. Amino acid sequence: CASYRSSSGNTIYF. This rearrangement joins TRBV19 to TRBJ1-3; weak D call: TRBD1 (5 bases). Trimming removed 8 bases at V and 0 bases at J, with 11 bases between. CDR1 is LNHDA and CDR2 is SQIVND in the germline V gene (reference sequence). This CDR3 comprises 14 residues.